This TCR beta chain was sequenced in a study of regulatory T cells in long-lasting Graves disease. General observations from the study: Persistent Graves' patients possessed reduced TCR diversity relative to recently diagnosed ones.

The germline V gene has CDR1 MDHEN and CDR2 SYDVKM. The CDR3 is 13 residues long. V gave up 2 bases and J gave up 10 bases, with 11 bases separating them. Arm-PCR of CDR3 regions and iRepertoire HTBI primers were the basis on which TCR beta libraries were built. TCRdb re-derived calls from the multiplex PCR reads in MiXCR, one entry per CDR3 protein. Among some 340,000 distinct CDR3 sequences, approximately 12% were seen once, and the ten largest hold approximately 20%. Remarks on this clonotype: Its antigen is as yet unknown.

Indicated time point: newly diagnosed GD, antithyroid drugs for less than 3 months. PBMCs provided the RNA from which the TCR library was made. These data were also reused for a study on T cells in Graves' hyperthyroidism and ophthalmopathy. That source reports: Hyperthyroidism of Graves' type that showed no ophthalmopathy progression within 18 months was stable. Blood also contained most expanded thyroid clonotypes above 0.001. Ophthalmopathy, as predicted by the model, came a median about seven months after the prediction.

The rearrangement joins TRBV28 to TRBJ2-2, with unresolved D. The sequence was collected from a woman younger than 35 with Graves disease. Here the sequenced sample was peripheral blood mononuclear cells (PBMCs), taken at new diagnosis, from a patient treated with antithyroid drugs. The CDR3 region is CASSLLELSELFF. CDR3 DNA sequence: TGTGCCAGCAGTTTACTGGAGCTTTCGGAGCTGTTTTTT.